Each of the 28 T cell receptor beta chains below was sequenced from the same sample in a study of T cell changes during pregnancy in multiple sclerosis. Sequencing was performed with immunoSEQ multiplex PCR; in TCRdb, only in-frame clones are kept and a portion is missing. The sample includes approximately 88,000 clones, over 80% of them seen just once. The source was peripheral blood, collected in the first trimester of pregnancy. Receptors were obtained from a female donor with multiple sclerosis, enrolled in a pregnancy study.

The V gene is TRBV19, the J gene TRBJ2-5; possible D gene TRBD1, 5 bases. Trimming pared 5 bases from V and 5 bases from J, leaving 15 bases between. This CDR3 is 14 amino acids long. Germline CDR1 and CDR2: LNHDA and SQIVND (reference sequence). CDR3 loop: CASSPWGSRETQYF. For the CDR3, the DNA is TGTGCCAGTAGTCCCTGGGGCAGCCGGGAGACCCAGTACTTC.

This chain joins TRBV9 and TRBJ1-2; 9 bases align to TRBD1. Germline V gene data show CDR1 as SGDLS and CDR2 as YYNGEE. The CDR3 has 15 residues. Trimming cost V 4 bases and J 3 bases; bases outside gene matches: 7. CDR3 in amino acids: CASSFGGTGYYGYTF. CDR3 DNA: TGTGCCAGCAGCTTTGGCGGGACAGGGTACTATGGCTACACCTTC.

The V gene is TRBV9, the J gene TRBJ2-3; D is possibly TRBD2 (6 bases). CDR3 length: 16 residues. V lost 0 bases and J lost 1, with 12 bases in between. Germline CDR1 is SGDLS and CDR2 is YYNGEE. This chain's CDR3 is CASSVVRDLGTDTQYF. CDR3 bases: TGTGCCAGCAGCGTAGTTAGGGACTTGGGCACAGATACGCAGTATTTT.

The chain couples TRBV29-1 to TRBJ2-7; D not certain. The V end was cut by 1 base, the J end by 0 bases, with 10 bases between. This CDR3 is built from 14 residues. Germline V gene sequence: CDR1 SQVTM, CDR2 ANQGSEA. This CDR3 reads CSVEAERSSYEQYF. The CDR3 coding sequence is TGCAGCGTTGAAGCCGAGAGGAGCTCCTACGAGCAGTACTTC.

The genes are TRBV14 and TRBJ1-6; tentative D call: TRBD1 (5 bases). This CDR3 is 15 amino acids long. The V end was cut by 4 bases, the J end by 7 bases, with 14 bases between. CDR1 is SGHDN, CDR2 FVKESK, per germline. The CDR3 region is CASSLFTGSNSPLHF. CDR3 nucleotides: TGTGCCAGCAGCCTATTCACAGGCTCCAATTCACCCCTCCACTTT.

The chain links TRBV9 to TRBJ1-1; TRBD1 agrees at 7 bases. Trimming cost V 3 bases and J 1 base; bases outside gene matches: 3. Germline loops: CDR1 SGDLS, CDR2 YYNGEE. This CDR3 region has 14 residues. In nucleotides, the CDR3 is TGTGCCAGCAGCGCGACAGGGACGAACACTGAAGCTTTCTTT. This codes for CASSATGTNTEAFF.

The CDR3 DNA sequence: TGTGCCAGCAGCCGGTCGGGGAGTCGGAATGAAAAACTGTTTTTT. Its translation: CASSRSGSRNEKLFF. The V gene is TRBV5-8, the J gene TRBJ1-4; D gene uncertain. CDR1 and CDR2 from the germline V gene are SGHTS and YDEGEE. The CDR3 length is 15 residues. Trimming shortened V by 4 bases and J by 5 bases, and 15 bases separated the two germline ends. Full variable domain (remainder filled in from reference TRBV5-8 and TRBJ1-4): EAGVTQSPTHLIKTRGQQATLRCSPISGHTSVYWYQQALGLGLQFLLWYDEGEERNRGNFPPRFSGRQFPNYSSELNVNALELEDSALYLCASSRSGSRNEKLFFGSGTQLSVL.

This chain joins TRBV7-6 and TRBJ1-1; TRBD1 matches at 9 bases. V lost 5 bases and J lost 0; bases outside the gene matches: 7. In germline, CDR1 is SGHVS, CDR2 FNYEAQ. This CDR3 contains 16 residues. Written as DNA, the CDR3 is TGTGCCAGCAGCCCGGGACAGGGACCTTTGAACACTGAAGCTTTCTTT. Translated, it gives CASSPGQGPLNTEAFF. Based on the CDR3 plus reference TRBV7-6 and TRBJ1-1, the full variable domain is GAGVSQSPRYKVTKRGQDVALRCDPISGHVSLYWYRQALGQGPEFLTYFNYEAQQDKSGLPNDRFSAERPEGSISTLTIQRTEQRDSAMYRCASSPGQGPLNTEAFFGQGTRLTVV.

The chain couples TRBV7-2 to TRBJ2-7; TRBD1 is a possible D gene (6 bases). The V gene lost 0 bases and the J gene lost 0 bases, with 9 bases spanning the gap. Germline-derived CDR1 and CDR2 are SGHTA and FQGNSA. There are 15 residues in the CDR3. DNA of the CDR3: TGTGCCAGCAGCTTAGCGGGGACAAGCTCCTACGAGCAGTACTTC. This sequence encodes CASSLAGTSSYEQYF.

This chain uses TRBV6-5 with TRBJ2-2; D is unclear. Germline-derived CDR1 and CDR2 are MNHEY and SVGAGI. Trimming took 7 bases from V and 4 from J, leaving 7 bases between them. The CDR3 has 12 amino acids. As DNA, the CDR3 is TGTGCCAGCATCGGTCTCACCGGGGAGCTGTTTTTT. Its protein is CASIGLTGELFF.

The gene calls are TRBV11-1 and TRBJ2-1; 12 bases fit TRBD2. The CDR3 runs to 19 residues. Germline CDR1 reads SGHAT; CDR2 reads FQDESV (reference sequence). J gave up 0 bases and V 5 bases, and 11 bases lay outside the gene matches. This chain's CDR3 is CASSPDLAGGAGSYNEQFF. CDR3 nucleotides: TGTGCCAGCAGCCCCGATCTAGCGGGGGGGGCCGGCTCCTACAATGAGCAGTTCTTC.

The chain uses TRBV19 and TRBJ2-7; D is possibly TRBD1 (6 bases). Germline lookup yields CDR1 LNHDA and CDR2 SQIVND (reference sequence). The V end lost 7 bases, the J end lost 5 bases, and 18 bases lay between the germline ends. CDR3 length: 14 amino acids. The CDR3 nucleotides read TGTGCCAGTATCTGGAACAGGGCTTTCCACGAGCAGTACTTC. It translates to CASIWNRAFHEQYF. The full variable domain, completed using reference TRBV19 and TRBJ2-7, is DGGITQSPKYLFRKEGQNVTLSCEQNLNHDAMYWYRQDPGQGLRLIYYSQIVNDFQKGDIAEGYSVSREKKESFPLTVTSAQKNPTAFYLCASIWNRAFHEQYFGPGTRLTVT.

V and J are TRBV6-5 and TRBJ2-7; TRBD2 aligns across 7 bases. There are 12 residues in the CDR3. The J segment lost 3 bases and the V segment lost 7 bases, leaving 3 bases of the junction unmatched. Per germline, CDR1 MNHEY and CDR2 SVGAGI. CDR3 nucleotides: TGTGCCAGCACGGCGGGAGACTACGAGCAGTACTTC. This sequence encodes CASTAGDYEQYF.

This clone was observed a handful of times. Different DNA sequences within this sample yield the same CDR3. V gene TRBV6-4 combines with J gene TRBJ2-3; 11 bases match TRBD2. After removal of 0 bases from V and 4 bases from J, the junction contained 0 bases not matched to a gene. The CDR3 covers 15 residues. The germline CDR1 and CDR2 sequences are MRHNA and SNTAGT. For the CDR3, the DNA is TGTGCCAGCAGTGACTCTAGCGGGGGGGCAGATACGCAGTATTTT. This translates into CASSDSSGGADTQYF.

The chain uses TRBV10-3 and TRBJ2-1; D is possibly TRBD2 (6 bases). Trimming pared 7 bases from V and 5 bases from J, leaving 15 bases between. This CDR3 spans 14 amino acids. Germline V gene data show CDR1 as ENHRY and CDR2 as SYGVKD. Written as DNA, the CDR3 is TGTGCCATCACCCGGCTAGCGACCGACAATGAGCAGTTCTTC. Translated, it gives CAITRLATDNEQFF.

The chain's CDR3 is CASSIQGPYGYTF. CDR3 coding DNA: TGTGCCAGTAGTATTCAGGGGCCCTATGGCTACACCTTC. The rearrangement links TRBV19 to TRBJ1-2; a weak D match, TRBD1 (6 bases). The CDR3 has 13 amino acids. CDR1 is LNHDA and CDR2 is SQIVND in the germline V gene (reference sequence). Trimming cost V 3 bases and J 4 bases, with 9 bases left between them.

The chain uses TRBV18 and TRBJ1-5; TRBD1 matches at 8 bases. This CDR3 comprises 13 residues. The V gene's germline CDR1 is KGHSH and CDR2 LQKENI. Unmatched junction bases numbered 1, after V lost 3 bases and J lost 6 bases. CDR3 loop: CASSPDRVQPQHF. CDR3 nucleotide sequence: TGTGCCAGCTCACCGGACAGGGTTCAGCCCCAGCATTTT.

This clone was recorded once. The chain is built from TRBV30 and TRBJ1-6; D gene unclear. The V end was cut by 5 bases, the J end by 0 bases, with 11 bases between. This CDR3 has 15 amino acids. Germline V lookup: CDR1 GTSNPN, CDR2 SVGIG (reference sequence). CDR3 in DNA: TGTGCCTGGTCAAGACGGGGCTCCTATAATTCACCCCTCCACTTT. Residues: CAWSRRGSYNSPLHF.

This clone occurred once. The chain couples TRBV29-1 to TRBJ2-3, with 10 bases matching TRBD2. The germline V gene encodes CDR1 SQVTM and CDR2 ANQGSEA. The CDR3 loop spans 13 amino acids. The junction had 3 bases not matched to a gene; V was cut back by 6 bases and J by 3 bases. CDR3 in amino acids: CSVKAGGTDTQYF. CDR3 in DNA: TGCAGCGTCAAAGCGGGGGGGACAGATACGCAGTATTTT.

This chain joins TRBV2 and TRBJ1-6, with D possibly being TRBD1 (6 bases). CDR3 length: 13 residues. Germline-derived CDR1 and CDR2 are SNHLY and FYNNEI. V lost 8 bases and J 8 bases, leaving 13 bases between the germline ends. CDR3: CASQKGEDSPLHF. The DNA for the CDR3 is TGTGCCAGCCAGAAGGGGGAAGATTCACCCCTCCACTTT.

The chain uses TRBV27 and TRBJ2-2; a possible D gene is TRBD2 (6 bases). This CDR3 region has 11 residues. V lost 11 bases to trimming and J lost 5 bases, with 9 bases between them. The germline V gene has CDR1 MNHEY and CDR2 SMNVEV (reference sequence). The CDR3 here is CAGRGTGELFF. The CDR3, as DNA: TGTGCCGGGCGGGGAACCGGGGAGCTGTTTTTT.

This chain connects TRBV5-1 to TRBJ2-3; a possible D gene is TRBD2 (6 bases). V lost 0 bases, J lost 2 bases, and 7 bases lay in between. The CDR3 contains 14 residues. CDR1 is SGHRS and CDR2 is YFSETQ in the germline V gene. The CDR3 loop is CASSLERATDTQYF. CDR3 in DNA: TGCGCCAGCAGCTTGGAGCGGGCCACAGATACGCAGTATTTT.

The CDR3, as DNA: TGTGCCAGCAGCCACAGACAGGGTCGAGAAGCTTTCTTT. This sequence encodes CASSHRQGREAFF. The rearrangement links TRBV11-2 to TRBJ1-1; 7 nucleotides align to TRBD1. J lost 8 bases, V lost 5 bases, and 8 bases had no gene match. This CDR3 comprises 13 residues. Germline V lookup: CDR1 SGHAT, CDR2 FQNNGV.

The rearrangement joins TRBV9 to TRBJ1-2, with 10 positions matching TRBD1. The length of the CDR3 is 18 residues. V shed 4 bases and J 2 bases; nucleotides not matched to a gene: 14. Germline V gives CDR1 SGDLS, CDR2 YYNGEE. CDR3: CASSTLRDRGGSNYGYTF. The CDR3 coding sequence is TGTGCCAGCAGCACGTTAAGGGACAGGGGTGGGTCAAACTATGGCTACACCTTC.

J is TRBJ2-5 and V is TRBV18; the match to TRBD2 covers 9 bases. J gave up 4 bases and V 3 bases, and 3 bases lay outside the gene matches. Germline V gene sequence: CDR1 KGHSH, CDR2 LQKENI. The CDR3 contains 14 residues. The CDR3 is CASSPLAGIETQYF. CDR3 nucleotides: TGTGCCAGCTCACCCCTAGCGGGGATAGAGACCCAGTACTTC.

The chain carries TRBV2 and TRBJ1-2; 8 nucleotides agree with TRBD1. Losses at the gene ends were 5 bases for V and 0 bases for J; bases not matched to a gene: 5. CDR1 is SNHLY, CDR2 FYNNEI, per germline. The length of the CDR3 is 15 residues. In nucleotides, the CDR3 is TGTGCCAGCAGTAAAGGGGACAGGCCTAACTATGGCTACACCTTC. Translation: CASSKGDRPNYGYTF.

The chain carries TRBV13 and TRBJ2-7, with a weak D call TRBD2 (5 bases). This CDR3 is built from 13 residues. Trimming cost V 5 bases and J 6 bases, with 14 bases left between them. The germline V gene encodes CDR1 PRHDT and CDR2 FYEKMQ (reference sequence). The CDR3 spells CASSPLPAVEQYF. The CDR3 DNA reads as TGTGCCAGCAGCCCCCTGCCAGCGGTCGAGCAGTACTTC. Using reference TRBV13 and TRBJ2-7 for the parts outside the CDR3, the full variable domain is AAGVIQSPRHLIKEKRETATLKCYPIPRHDTVYWYQQGPGQDPQFLISFYEKMQSDKGSIPDRFSAQQFSDYHSELNMSSLELGDSALYFCASSPLPAVEQYFGPGTRLTVT.

This chain joins TRBV5-6 and TRBJ1-2; D unresolved. Germline-derived CDR1 and CDR2 are SGHDT and YYEEEE. V was trimmed by 4 bases and J by 8 bases, leaving 12 bases between them. This CDR3 is built from 12 residues. CDR3 amino acids: CASSDGVSGYTF. Here the CDR3 DNA reads TGTGCCAGCAGCGACGGGGTCTCCGGCTACACCTTC.